This passage covers 3 T cell receptor beta chains from one sample sequenced in a study of cytomegalovirus exposure and HLA in healthy donors. 13 Jbeta primers and 60 Vbeta primers were used for the PCR. Assay used: immunoSEQ multiplex PCR; TCRdb lists only in-frame clones, some missing. In the table there are some 160,000 clones, more than 65% of which are singletons. Sequencing used PBMCs. The receptors originated from a woman younger than 45 in good health and CMV-seronegative.

The chain links TRBV28 to TRBJ1-5; D call uncertain. V lost 4 bases and J lost 0, with 16 bases in between. Germline CDR1 and CDR2: MDHEN and SYDVKM. CDR3 size: 17 residues. CDR3 DNA: TGTGCCAGCAGTTCCCGATGGGAGCGAAATAGCAATCAGCCCCAGCATTTT. This gives the protein CASSSRWERNSNQPQHF.

This clone was detected only once. The chain is built from TRBV30 and TRBJ1-4; D is undetermined. Germline V gene data show CDR1 as GTSNPN and CDR2 as SVGIG (reference sequence). Trimming removed 2 bases at V and 7 bases at J, with 5 bases between. CDR3 length equals 11 residues. CDR3 sequence reads: CAWSPGEKLFF. In DNA, the CDR3 is TGTGCCTGGAGTCCGGGTGAAAAACTGTTTTTT.

In its sample, this clone was seen a few times. The chain uses TRBV6-5 and TRBJ1-1; D may be TRBD1 (6 bases). The CDR3 is 14 residues long. Germline CDR1 and CDR2: MNHEY and SVGAGI. Trimming took off 0 bases at V and 9 bases at J, with 14 bases between the two ends. Written as DNA, the CDR3 is TGTGCCAGCAGTTACTCTGCTACAGGGAAGAAAGCTTTCTTT. Translation gives CASSYSATGKKAFF.